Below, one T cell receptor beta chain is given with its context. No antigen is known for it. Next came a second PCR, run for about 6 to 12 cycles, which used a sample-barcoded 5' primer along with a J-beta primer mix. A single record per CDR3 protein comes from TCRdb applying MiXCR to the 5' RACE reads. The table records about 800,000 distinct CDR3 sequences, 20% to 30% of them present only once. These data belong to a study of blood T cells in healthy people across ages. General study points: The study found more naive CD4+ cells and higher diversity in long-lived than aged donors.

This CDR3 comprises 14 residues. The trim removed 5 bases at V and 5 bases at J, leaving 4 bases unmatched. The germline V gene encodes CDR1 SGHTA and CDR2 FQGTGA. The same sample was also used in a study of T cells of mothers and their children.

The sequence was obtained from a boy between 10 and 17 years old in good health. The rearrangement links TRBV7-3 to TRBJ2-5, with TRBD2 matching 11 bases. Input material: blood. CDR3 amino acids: CASSILAGEETQYF. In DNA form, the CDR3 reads TGTGCCAGCAGCATACTAGCGGGGGAGGAGACCCAGTACTTC.